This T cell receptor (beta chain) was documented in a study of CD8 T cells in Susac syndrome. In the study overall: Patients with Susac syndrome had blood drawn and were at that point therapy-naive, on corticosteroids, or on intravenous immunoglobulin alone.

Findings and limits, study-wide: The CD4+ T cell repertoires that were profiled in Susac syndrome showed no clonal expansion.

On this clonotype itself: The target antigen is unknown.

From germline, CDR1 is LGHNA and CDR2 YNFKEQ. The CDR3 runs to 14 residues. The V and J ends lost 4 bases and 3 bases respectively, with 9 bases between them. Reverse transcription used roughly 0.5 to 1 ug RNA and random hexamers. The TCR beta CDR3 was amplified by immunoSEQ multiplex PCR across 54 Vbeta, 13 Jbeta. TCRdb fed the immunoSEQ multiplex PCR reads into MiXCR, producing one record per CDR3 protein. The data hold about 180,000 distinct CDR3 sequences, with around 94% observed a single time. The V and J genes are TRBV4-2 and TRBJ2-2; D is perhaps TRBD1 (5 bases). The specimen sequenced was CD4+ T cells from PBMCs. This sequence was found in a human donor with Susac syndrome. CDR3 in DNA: TGTGCCAGCAGCCGGGAAGGGGACACCGGGGAGCTGTTTTTT. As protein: CASSREGDTGELFF.